The TCR beta chain under discussion was sequenced for a study of kidney transplant recipient with SARS-CoV-2 infection. MiXCR, run by TCRdb on the reads, gives a single entry per CDR3 protein. Of 250,000 or so distinct CDR3 sequences in the sample, 29% are singletons; the top ten hold more than 6.5%. This CDR3 is built from 15 residues. CDR1 MNHEY and CDR2 SVGAGI come from the germline V gene. V lost 2 bases, J lost 0 bases, and 9 bases lay in between. This clonotype came up many times. This TCR came from a male patient in his thirties who had COVID-19 and was a kidney transplant recipient. Part of the T cell pool may stem from the graft donor. The gene calls are TRBV6-5 and TRBJ2-3, with D perhaps matching TRBD2 (6 bases). The material sequenced was a blood sample, taken at baseline and on day 111 from a kidney transplant recipient. For the CDR3, the DNA is TGTGCCAGCAGTTACGACGGGACTAGCACAGATACGCAGTATTTT. Residues: CASSYDGTSTDTQYF.